This is a list of T cell receptor beta chains from one sample in a study of T cells in Graves' hyperthyroidism and ophthalmopathy. Using its own MiXCR run on the multiplex PCR reads, TCRdb lists one record per CDR3 protein. The sample lists a few hundred thousand distinct CDR3 sequences, 35% to 50% occurring once. The specimen was peripheral blood or thyroid tissue (not recorded which). These receptors all stem from an adult woman with Graves' disease, either hyperthyroidism or ophthalmopathy (not recorded which). Each CDR3 is given without its conserved first and last residue. The D gene is left open where the match is weak.

. | 10 | TRBV24-1 | ATSDDQETQY
. | 10 | TRBV29-1 | SVHFGRTEAF
. | 10 | TRBV12-3/TRBV12-4 | ASSQGGPEQY
TRBD2 | 13 | TRBV2 | ASSGRLAGPNEQF
. | 12 | TRBV7-9 | ASSLVAEFYGYT
. | 13 | TRBV6-2/TRBV6-3 | ASSHHRAMSTEAF
TRBD1 | 13 | TRBV15 | ATSRDRGRQETQY
. | 12 | TRBV30 | AWSSGIQNTEAF
. | 15 | TRBV6-1 | ASSASFPGLSGNTIY
TRBD1 | 14 | TRBV6-5 | ASSRQWDSRNQPQH
TRBD2 | 11 | TRBV10-3 | ATELAGGNEQY
TRBD1 | 14 | TRBV19 | ASTPAGTVTNYGYT
. | 13 | TRBV19 | ASSMVGGSGQPQH
. | 10 | TRBV20-1 | SARDPYGELF
. | 13 | TRBV9 | ASSVALGTNEKLF
TRBD1 | 13 | TRBV27 | ASRPPGTGRGGYT
TRBD2 | 12 | TRBV11-2 | ASSSGLAVYEQY
. | 13 | TRBV11-2 | ASSLAGPEDRGLF
TRBD1 | 11 | TRBV10-3 | AIGTGEGETQH
TRBD2 | 13 | TRBV19 | ATSMIAGISYEQY
. | 14 | TRBV27 | ASSSLGSSGANVLT
. | 9 | TRBV5-6 | VSSRTYEQY
. | 11 | TRBV9 | ASSQGGDKEAF
. | 11 | TRBV10-1 | ATGGQDSYEQY
. | 11 | TRBV30 | AWRSVFNSPLH
. | 13 | TRBV7-2 | ASSSGHLGNQPQH
TRBD2 | 13 | TRBV11-2 | ASSLDLTSGSEQY
. | 12 | TRBV7-2 | ASSLARDIREQY
. | 11 | TRBV20-1 | SPPRDGGGTQY
. | 11 | TRBV29-1 | SVAGVNNYGYT
TRBD2 | 13 | TRBV16 | ASSLTGTSRYEQY
TRBD1 | 12 | TRBV10-3 | AISETGVQSPLH
TRBD1 | 12 | TRBV15 | ATSGDRWNYGYT
. | 11 | TRBV20-1 | SVATGRSYGYT
. | 12 | TRBV27 | ASSWSPTNEKLF
. | 12 | TRBV25-1 | AGSKGLGLYGYT
. | 7 | TRBV20-1 | SAGEPQH
TRBD2 | 13 | TRBV29-1 | SVGTSGTRGGTQY
. | 15 | TRBV4-2 | ASSQERLATKQETQY
. | 14 | TRBV12-3/TRBV12-4 | ASSLRGGPGANVLT
. | 13 | TRBV7-9 | ASHSPWANTGELF
TRBD1 | 13 | TRBV2 | ASSKGTALLGGYT
. | 10 | TRBV11-2 | ASSDRYQPQH
TRBD2 | 12 | TRBV20-1 | SAPGLAGGETQY
. | 11 | TRBV7-3 | ASQGNPEGELF
. | 12 | TRBV19 | ASSDPGGDTEAF
. | 13 | TRBV10-3 | ATGEDTRANYGYT
. | 12 | TRBV7-9 | ASSHRGGRTEAF
. | 12 | TRBV15 | ATSPSRDTYEQY
. | 10 | TRBV24-1 | ATSDSEYEQY
. | 10 | TRBV9 | ASSGGSRGDT
. | 11 | TRBV25-1 | ASSETSTYEQY
. | 11 | TRBV6-5 | ASSLADSYGYT
. | 11 | TRBV28 | ASSPLGGSPLH
. | 11 | TRBV6-6 | ASSAWGQETQY
TRBD1 | 12 | TRBV15 | ATSDPGTATEAF
TRBD1 | 12 | TRBV15 | ATSKDRGAHGYT
. | 14 | TRBV3-1 | ASSQGSYGVGTEAF
. | 11 | TRBV29-1 | SVQEVRQYEQY
TRBD1 | 11 | TRBV20-1 | SARRGTATEAF